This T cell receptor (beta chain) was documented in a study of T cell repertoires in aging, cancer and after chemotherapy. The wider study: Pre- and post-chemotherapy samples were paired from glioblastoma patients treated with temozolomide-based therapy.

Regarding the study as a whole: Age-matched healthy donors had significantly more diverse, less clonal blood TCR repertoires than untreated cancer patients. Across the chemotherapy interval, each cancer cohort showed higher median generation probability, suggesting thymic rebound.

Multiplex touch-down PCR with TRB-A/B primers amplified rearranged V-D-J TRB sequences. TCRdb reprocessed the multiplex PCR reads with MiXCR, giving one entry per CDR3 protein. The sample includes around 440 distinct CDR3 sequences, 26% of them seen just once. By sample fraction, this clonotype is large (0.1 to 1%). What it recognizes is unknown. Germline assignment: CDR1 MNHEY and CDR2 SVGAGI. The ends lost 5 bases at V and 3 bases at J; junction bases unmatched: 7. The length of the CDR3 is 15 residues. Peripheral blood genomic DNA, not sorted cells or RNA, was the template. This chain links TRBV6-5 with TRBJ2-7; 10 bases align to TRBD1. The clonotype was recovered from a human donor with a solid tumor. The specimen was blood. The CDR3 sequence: CASSPLTGGGYEQYF. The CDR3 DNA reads TGTGCCAGCAGTCCCCTGACAGGGGGCGGCTACGAGCAGTACTTC.